Given below is one T cell receptor (beta chain) in context. The sample originates from a study of blood T cell repertoires in COVID-19. Turning to the study itself: COVID-19 samples from acute and convalescent phases originated in the United States, Italy and Spain. T cells, B-cell-depleted T cells, or PBMCs provided the cDNA or gDNA that served as material.

Clones were read by immunoSEQ multiplex PCR, and TCRdb kept only the in-frame ones, dropping some. Of about 160,000 clones listed, over 80% are singletons. Trimming cost V 0 bases and J 5 bases, with 11 bases left between them. The CDR3 sequence is 15 residues long. Germline lookup yields CDR1 SGHNT and CDR2 YENEEA. Sample: peripheral blood. The chain uses TRBV11-3 and TRBJ2-1; tentative D call: TRBD2 (6 bases). The sequence was obtained from a man aged 25 to 40 with COVID-19, enrolled during active disease. The CDR3 nucleotides are TGTGCCAGCAGCTTAGAGGGCGGGACCCACAATGAGCAGTTCTTC. This translates into CASSLEGGTHNEQFF.